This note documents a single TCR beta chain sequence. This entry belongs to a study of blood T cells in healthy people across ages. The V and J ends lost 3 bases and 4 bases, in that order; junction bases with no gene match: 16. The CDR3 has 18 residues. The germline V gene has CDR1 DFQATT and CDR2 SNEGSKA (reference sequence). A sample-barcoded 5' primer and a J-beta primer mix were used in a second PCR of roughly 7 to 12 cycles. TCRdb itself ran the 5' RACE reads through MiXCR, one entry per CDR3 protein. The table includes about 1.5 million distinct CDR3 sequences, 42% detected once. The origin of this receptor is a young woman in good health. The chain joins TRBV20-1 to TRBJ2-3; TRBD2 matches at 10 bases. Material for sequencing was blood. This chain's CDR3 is CSARIRLAGKREADTQYF. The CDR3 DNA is TGCAGTGCTAGGATCCGACTAGCGGGTAAACGCGAGGCAGATACGCAGTATTTT.